This TCR beta chain appears in the sequencing data of a study of tumor and adjacent non-tumor tissue in lung cancer. The CDR3 has 12 residues. Remarks on this clonotype: The junction differs from germline at one of its ends, possibly a read error.

RNA was extracted from bulk tissue without any cell sorting. The normal lung tissue was taken more than 3 cm from the tumor edge. The library came from three nested PCR rounds adapted from ARM-PCR protocols. MiXCR, run by TCRdb on the multiplex PCR reads, gives a single entry per CDR3 protein. There are 100,000 or so distinct CDR3 sequences in the sample; roughly two thirds occur only once, and roughly 19% lies in the top ten. This clonotype originated in a man aged 30 to 39 with non-small cell lung cancer. The chain links TRBV12-3 or TRBV12-4 to TRBJ2-5; tentative D call: TRBD2 (5 bases). The sequencing sample was made of distant non-tumor lung tissue. CDR3 DNA: TGTGCCAGCACCCCAGCGGACGAGACCCAGTGCTTC. It codes for CASTPADETQCF.